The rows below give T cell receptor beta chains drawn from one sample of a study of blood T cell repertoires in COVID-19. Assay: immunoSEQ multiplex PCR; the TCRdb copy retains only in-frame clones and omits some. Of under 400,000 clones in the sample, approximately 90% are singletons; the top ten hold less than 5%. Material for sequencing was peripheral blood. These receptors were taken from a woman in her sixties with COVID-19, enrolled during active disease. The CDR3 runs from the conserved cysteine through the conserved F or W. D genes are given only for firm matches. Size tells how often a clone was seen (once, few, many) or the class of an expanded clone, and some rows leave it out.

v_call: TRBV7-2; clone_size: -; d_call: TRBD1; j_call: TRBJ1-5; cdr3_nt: TGTGCCAGCAGCCCTGGGACAGGGAGTCTCAATCAGCCCCAGCATTTT; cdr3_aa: CASSPGTGSLNQPQHF
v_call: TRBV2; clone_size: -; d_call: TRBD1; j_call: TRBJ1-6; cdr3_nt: TGTGCCAGCAGTGAAGCGCGGGACAGTTATAATTCACCCCTCCACTTT; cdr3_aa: CASSEARDSYNSPLHF
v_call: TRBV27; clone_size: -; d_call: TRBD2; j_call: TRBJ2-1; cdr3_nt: TGTGGTACCGGCGGGGGGGCCGTGGGAGAGCAGTTCTTC; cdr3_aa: CGTGGGAVGEQFF
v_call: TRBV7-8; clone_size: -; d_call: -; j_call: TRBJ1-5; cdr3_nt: TGTGCCAGCAGCTTGACACGGGATTGGCCCCAGCATTTT; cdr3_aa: CASSLTRDWPQHF
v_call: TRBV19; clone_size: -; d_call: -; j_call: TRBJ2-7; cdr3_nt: TGTGCCAGTAGTCGAGCCGACGGGGTTCGGGAGCAGTACTTC; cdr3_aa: CASSRADGVREQYF
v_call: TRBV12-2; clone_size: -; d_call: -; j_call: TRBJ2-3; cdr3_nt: TGTGCAAGTCGCTTGAATCTTATCCGGGAACCAACCAATCAGGCTAGCACAGATACGCAGTATTTT; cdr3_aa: CASRLNLIREPTNQASTDTQYF
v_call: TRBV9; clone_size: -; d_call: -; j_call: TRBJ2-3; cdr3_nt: TGTGCCAGCAGCGTAGCTGTTGGGCAGGGTCAAGATACGCAGTATTTT; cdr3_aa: CASSVAVGQGQDTQYF
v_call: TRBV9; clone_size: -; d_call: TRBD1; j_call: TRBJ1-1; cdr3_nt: TGTGCCAGCAGAGACTACGGGACAGGGAACACTGAAGCTTTCTTT; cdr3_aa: CASRDYGTGNTEAFF
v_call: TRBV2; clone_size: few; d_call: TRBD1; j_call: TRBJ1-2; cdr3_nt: TGTGCCAGCACCGTGGGATGGGACAGTAACTATGGCTACACCTTC; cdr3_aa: CASTVGWDSNYGYTF
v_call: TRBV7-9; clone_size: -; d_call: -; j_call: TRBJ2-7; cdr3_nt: TGTGCCAGCAGGCGGCGGGACGGAAACTACGAGCAGTACTTC; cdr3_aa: CASRRRDGNYEQYF
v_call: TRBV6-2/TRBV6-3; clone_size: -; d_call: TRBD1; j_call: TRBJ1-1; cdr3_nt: TGTGCCAGCAGTTACCCAGGGACAGGTGGTGAAGCTTTCTTT; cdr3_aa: CASSYPGTGGEAFF
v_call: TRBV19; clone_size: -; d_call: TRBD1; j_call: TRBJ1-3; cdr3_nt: TGTGCCAGTAGTGACCGACAGGGGGCTGGAAACACCATATATTTT; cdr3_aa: CASSDRQGAGNTIYF
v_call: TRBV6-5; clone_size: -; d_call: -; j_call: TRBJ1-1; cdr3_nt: TGTGCCAGCAAGGCAGGGATGAACACTGAAGCTTTCTTT; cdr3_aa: CASKAGMNTEAFF
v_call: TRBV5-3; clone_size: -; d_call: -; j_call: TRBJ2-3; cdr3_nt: TGTGCCAGAAGCTTAGGCGGAACTAGCACAGATACGCAGTATTTT; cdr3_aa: CARSLGGTSTDTQYF
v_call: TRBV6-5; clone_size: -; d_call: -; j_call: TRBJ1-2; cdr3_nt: TGTGCCAGCAGGGACCGGAGCAGGGACTATGGCTACACCTTC; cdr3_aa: CASRDRSRDYGYTF
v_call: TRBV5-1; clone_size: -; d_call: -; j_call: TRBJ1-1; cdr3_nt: TGCGCCAGCAGCTTGGATCGGTACACTGAAGCTTTCTTT; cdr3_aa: CASSLDRYTEAFF
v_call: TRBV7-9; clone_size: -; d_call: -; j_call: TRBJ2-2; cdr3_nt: TGTGCCAGCAGCCCCGCGTCCGGGGAGCTGTTTTTT; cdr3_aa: CASSPASGELFF
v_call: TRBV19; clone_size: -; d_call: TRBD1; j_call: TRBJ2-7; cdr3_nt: TGTGCCAGTAGTTCAGCGGGACAGGGGTTCTACGAGCAGTACTTC; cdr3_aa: CASSSAGQGFYEQYF
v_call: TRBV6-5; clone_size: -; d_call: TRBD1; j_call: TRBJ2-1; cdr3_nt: TGTGCCAGCATACCGGGACAGGGCTACAATGAGCAGTTCTTC; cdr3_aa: CASIPGQGYNEQFF
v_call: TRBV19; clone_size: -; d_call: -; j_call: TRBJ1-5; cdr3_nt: TGTGCCAGTAGTCCGACGGGCGGGGGCAACAATCAGCCCCAGCATTTT; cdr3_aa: CASSPTGGGNNQPQHF
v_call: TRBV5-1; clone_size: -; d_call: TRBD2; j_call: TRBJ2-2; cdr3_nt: TGCGCCAGCAGCAAGGGACTAGCGGGGACTACGAACACCGGGGAGCTGTTTTTT; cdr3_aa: CASSKGLAGTTNTGELFF
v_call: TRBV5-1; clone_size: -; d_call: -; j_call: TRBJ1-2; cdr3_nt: TGCGCCAGCAGCTTGGGGGAGACCTATGGCTACACCTTC; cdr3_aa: CASSLGETYGYTF
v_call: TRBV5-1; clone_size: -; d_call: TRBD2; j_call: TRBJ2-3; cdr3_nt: TGCGCCAGCAGCCCGTTCGGTGCGGGGGGGCCGATTAGCACAGATACGCAGTATTTT; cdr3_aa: CASSPFGAGGPISTDTQYF
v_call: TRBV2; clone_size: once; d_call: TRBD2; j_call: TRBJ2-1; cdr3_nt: TGTGCCAGCAGTCCTCAGCGGGGGATTTACAATGAGCAGTTCTTC; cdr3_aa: CASSPQRGIYNEQFF
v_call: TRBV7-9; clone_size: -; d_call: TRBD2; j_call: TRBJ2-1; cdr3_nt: TGTGCCAGCAGCTTAGCGCGGACTAGCGGGGGGTCCTACAATGAGCAGTTCTTC; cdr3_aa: CASSLARTSGGSYNEQFF
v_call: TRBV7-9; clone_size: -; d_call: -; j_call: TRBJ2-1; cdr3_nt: TGTGCCAGCAGCGCGAGGGCGGGGGCCAGCTCCTACAATGAGCAGTTCTTC; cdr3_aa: CASSARAGASSYNEQFF